The TCR beta chain under discussion was sequenced for a study of shared clonotypes between healthy human individuals. Study information: Per donor, CD8 memory used one plate, CD8 naive used two, CD4 memory used three and CD4 naive used three. Study observations and caveats: Only blood was sampled, and tissue TCR repertoires likely differ from blood ones. Memory subsets generally showed smaller estimated richness than naive subsets did. An expected dependence of interdonor clonotype sharing on sequencing depth was noted.

This CDR3 is built from 16 residues. Germline CDR1 reads MNHEY; CDR2 reads SVGAGI. V lost 2 bases and J lost 2, with 15 bases in between. As to this clone: No antigen is known for it.

Sequenced by immunoSEQ multiplex PCR; TCRdb stores in-frame clones only, minus some. The repertoire holds about 1.1 million clones, around 78% seen once, with roughly 0.62% in the top ten. The chain combines TRBV6-5 with TRBJ1-2; D uncertain. This sequence originates from a man aged 18 to 29 in good health. Some clones in this sample may be carry-over from other donors' samples. What was sequenced was memory CD4+ T cells from PBMCs. Subset reported: CD45RA-negative fraction. The chain's CDR3 is CASSYTALLENYGYTF. The CDR3 nucleotides read TGTGCCAGCAGTTACACAGCCCTTTTGGAGAACTATGGCTACACCTTC.